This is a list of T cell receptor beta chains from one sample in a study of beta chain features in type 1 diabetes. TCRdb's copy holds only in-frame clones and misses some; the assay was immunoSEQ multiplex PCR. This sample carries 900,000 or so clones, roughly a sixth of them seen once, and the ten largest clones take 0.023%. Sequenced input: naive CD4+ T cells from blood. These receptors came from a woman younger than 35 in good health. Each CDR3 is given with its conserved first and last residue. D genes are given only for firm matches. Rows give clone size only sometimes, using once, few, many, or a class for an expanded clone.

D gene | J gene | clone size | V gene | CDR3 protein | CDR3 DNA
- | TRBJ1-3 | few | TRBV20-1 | CSARDLYTIYF | TGCAGTGCTAGAGATCTGTACACCATATATTTT
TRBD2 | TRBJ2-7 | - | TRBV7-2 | CASSIAGGGYEQYF | TGTGCCAGCAGCATAGCGGGAGGCGGCTACGAGCAGTACTTC
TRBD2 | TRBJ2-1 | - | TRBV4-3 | CASSQGPGLGSGSSYNEQFF | TGCGCCAGCAGCCAGGGCCCGGGACTAGGGTCGGGCTCCTCCTACAATGAGCAGTTCTTC
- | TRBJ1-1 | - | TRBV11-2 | CASSSYGGSAPEAFF | TGTGCCAGCAGCTCCTATGGGGGATCTGCGCCTGAAGCTTTCTTT
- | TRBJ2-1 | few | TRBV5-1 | CASSLGAGNEQFF | TGCGCCAGCAGCCTAGGCGCAGGCAATGAGCAGTTCTTC
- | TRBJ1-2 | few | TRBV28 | CASRVQNYGYTF | TGTGCCAGCAGGGTCCAGAACTATGGCTACACCTTC
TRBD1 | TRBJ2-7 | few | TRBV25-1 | CASSDTGTGFIEQYF | TGTGCCAGCAGTGACACCGGGACAGGGTTTATCGAGCAGTACTTC
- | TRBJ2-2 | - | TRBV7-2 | CASSRTAIDANTGELFF | TGTGCCAGCAGCCGGACGGCGATAGACGCGAACACCGGGGAGCTGTTTTTT
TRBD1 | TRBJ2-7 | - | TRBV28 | CASSFPAGQGTSEQYF | TGTGCCAGCAGTTTCCCTGCGGGACAGGGCACCTCCGAGCAGTACTTC
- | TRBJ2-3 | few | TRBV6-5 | CASSRGGTDTQYF | TGTGCCAGCAGTCGCGGGGGCACAGATACGCAGTATTTT
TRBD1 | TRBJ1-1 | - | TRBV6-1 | CASSGGGAGNTEAFF | TGTGCCAGCAGTGGAGGGGGCGCGGGTAACACTGAAGCTTTCTTT
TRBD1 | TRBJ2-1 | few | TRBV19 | CASSRGQGIYNEQFF | TGTGCCAGTAGTAGGGGACAGGGCATCTACAATGAGCAGTTCTTC
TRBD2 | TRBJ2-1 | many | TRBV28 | CASSSASGVVRFF | TGTGCCAGCAGTTCGGCTAGCGGGGTGGTGCGGTTCTTC
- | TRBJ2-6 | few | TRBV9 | CASSYNQGTGANVLTF | TGTGCCAGCAGCTACAATCAGGGGACTGGGGCCAACGTCCTGACTTTC
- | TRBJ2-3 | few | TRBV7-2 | CASSLGLASTDTQYF | TGTGCCAGCAGCTTAGGTCTAGCCAGCACAGATACGCAGTATTTT
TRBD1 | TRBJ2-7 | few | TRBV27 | CASSRDRGSYEQYF | TGTGCCAGCAGCCGGGACAGGGGATCTTACGAGCAGTACTTC
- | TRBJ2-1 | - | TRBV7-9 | CASSGNEQFF | TGTGCCAGCAGCGGGAATGAGCAGTTCTTC
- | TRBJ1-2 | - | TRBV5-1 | CASSLTVDHSYYGYTF | TGCGCCAGCTCCCTGACAGTCGACCATAGCTACTATGGCTACACCTTC
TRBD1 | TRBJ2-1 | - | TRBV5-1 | CASSLTGVYNEQFF | TGCGCCAGCAGCTTGACAGGGGTCTACAATGAGCAGTTCTTC
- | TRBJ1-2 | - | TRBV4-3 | CASSQVSDSNYGYTF | TGCGCCAGCAGCCAAGTATCAGACAGCAACTATGGCTACACCTTC
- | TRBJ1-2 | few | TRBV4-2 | CASSQGAYGYTF | TGTGCCAGCAGCCAAGGGGCGTATGGCTACACCTTC
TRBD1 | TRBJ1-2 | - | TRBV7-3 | CASSSGQGVGGYTF | TGTGCCAGCAGCAGCGGACAGGGCGTCGGTGGCTACACCTTC
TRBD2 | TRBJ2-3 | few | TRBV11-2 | CASSLRSGTIKDTQYF | TGTGCCAGCAGCTTACGGAGCGGGACCATCAAAGATACGCAGTATTTT
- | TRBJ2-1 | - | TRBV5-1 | CASSLGGLGNEQFF | TGCGCCAGCAGCTTGGGAGGGTTGGGCAATGAGCAGTTCTTC
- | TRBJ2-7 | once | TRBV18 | CASSPGSSYEQYF | TGTGCCAGCTCTCCAGGTTCCTCCTACGAGCAGTACTTC
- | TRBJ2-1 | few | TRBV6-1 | CACQTRVYNEQFF | TGTGCCTGCCAGACTAGGGTTTACAATGAGCAGTTCTTC
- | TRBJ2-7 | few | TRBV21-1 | CASSKEGGPAGGEDEQYF | TGTGCCAGCAGCAAAGAAGGGGGCCCAGCGGGAGGTGAGGACGAGCAGTACTTC
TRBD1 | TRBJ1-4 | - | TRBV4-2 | CASSQEGQGKVKLFF | TGTGCCAGCAGCCAAGAGGGACAGGGGAAAGTAAAACTGTTTTTT
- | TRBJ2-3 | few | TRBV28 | CASSLHPGTRFF | TGTGCCAGCAGTCTGCACCCCGGGACCCGCTTTTTT